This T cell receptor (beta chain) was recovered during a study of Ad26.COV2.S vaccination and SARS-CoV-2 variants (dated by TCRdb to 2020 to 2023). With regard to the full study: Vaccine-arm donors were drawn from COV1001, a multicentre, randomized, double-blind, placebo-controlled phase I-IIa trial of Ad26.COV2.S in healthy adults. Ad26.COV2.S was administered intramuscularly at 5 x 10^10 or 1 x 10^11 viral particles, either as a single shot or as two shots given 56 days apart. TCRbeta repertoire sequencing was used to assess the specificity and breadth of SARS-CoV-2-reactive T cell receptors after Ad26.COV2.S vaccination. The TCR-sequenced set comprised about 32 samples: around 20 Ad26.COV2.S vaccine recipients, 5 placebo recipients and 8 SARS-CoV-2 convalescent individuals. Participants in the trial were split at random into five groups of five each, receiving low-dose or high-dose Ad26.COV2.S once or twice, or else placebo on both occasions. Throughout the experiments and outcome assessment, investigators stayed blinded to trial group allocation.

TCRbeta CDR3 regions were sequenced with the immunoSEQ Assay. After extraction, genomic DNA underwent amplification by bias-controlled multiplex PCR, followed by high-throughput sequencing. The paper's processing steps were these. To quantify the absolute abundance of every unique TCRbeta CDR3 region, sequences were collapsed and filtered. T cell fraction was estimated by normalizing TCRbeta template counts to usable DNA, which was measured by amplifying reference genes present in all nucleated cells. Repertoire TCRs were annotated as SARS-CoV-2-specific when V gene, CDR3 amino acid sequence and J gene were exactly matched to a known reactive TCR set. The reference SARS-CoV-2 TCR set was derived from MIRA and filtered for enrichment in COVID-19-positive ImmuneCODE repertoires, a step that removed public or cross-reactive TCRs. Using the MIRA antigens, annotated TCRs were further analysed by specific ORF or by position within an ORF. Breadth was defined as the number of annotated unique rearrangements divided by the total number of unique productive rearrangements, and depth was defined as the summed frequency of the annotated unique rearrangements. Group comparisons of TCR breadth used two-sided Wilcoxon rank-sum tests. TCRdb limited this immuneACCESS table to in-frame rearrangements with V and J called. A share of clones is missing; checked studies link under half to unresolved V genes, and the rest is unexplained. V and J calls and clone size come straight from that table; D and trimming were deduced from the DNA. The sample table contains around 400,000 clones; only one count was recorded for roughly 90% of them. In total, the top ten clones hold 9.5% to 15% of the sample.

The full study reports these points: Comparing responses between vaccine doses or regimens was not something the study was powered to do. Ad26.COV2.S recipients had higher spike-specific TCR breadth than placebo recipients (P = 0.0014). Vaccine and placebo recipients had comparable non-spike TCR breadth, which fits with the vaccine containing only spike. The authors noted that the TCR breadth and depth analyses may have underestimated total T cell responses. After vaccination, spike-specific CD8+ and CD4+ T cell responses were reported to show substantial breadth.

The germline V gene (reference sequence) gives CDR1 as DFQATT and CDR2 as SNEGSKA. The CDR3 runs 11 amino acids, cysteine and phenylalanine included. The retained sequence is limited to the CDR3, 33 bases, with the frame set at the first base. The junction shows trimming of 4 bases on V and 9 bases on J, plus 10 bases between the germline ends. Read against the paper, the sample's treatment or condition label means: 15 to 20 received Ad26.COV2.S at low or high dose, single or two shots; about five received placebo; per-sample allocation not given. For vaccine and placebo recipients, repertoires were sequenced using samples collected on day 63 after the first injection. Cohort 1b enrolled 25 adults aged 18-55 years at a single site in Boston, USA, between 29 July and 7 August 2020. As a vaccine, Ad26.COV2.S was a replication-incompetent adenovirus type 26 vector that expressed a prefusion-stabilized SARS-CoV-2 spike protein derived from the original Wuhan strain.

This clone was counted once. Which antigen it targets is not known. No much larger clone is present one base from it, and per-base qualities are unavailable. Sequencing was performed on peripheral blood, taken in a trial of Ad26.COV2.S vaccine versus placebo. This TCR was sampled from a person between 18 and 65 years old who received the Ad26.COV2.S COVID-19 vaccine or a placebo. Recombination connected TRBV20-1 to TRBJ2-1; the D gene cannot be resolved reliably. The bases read TGCAGTGCTACCAAACGCCCTGAGCAGTTCTTC. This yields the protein CSATKRPEQFF.